This T cell receptor (beta chain) was found in a study of response to subunit inactivated influenza vaccine. Comments on this clonotype: Its antigen is still unknown.

TCRdb analysed the RT-PCR reads with MiXCR anew, one entry per CDR3 protein. The data hold roughly 290,000 distinct CDR3 sequences, with just over 20% observed a single time. Broader study findings: Each seasonal flu vaccination may recruit only limited new T cells, authors suggested.

Unmatched junction bases numbered 4, after V lost 0 bases and J lost 4 bases. This CDR3 has 16 residues. Germline V lookup: CDR1 LGHNA, CDR2 YSLEER. The input for sequencing was PBMCs from blood, taken less than 22 months after vaccination. The source of this sequence is a man aged 50 to 69 who received an inactivated influenza vaccine. V is TRBV4-3 and J is TRBJ2-3, with TRBD2 matching over 10 bases. CDR3 in amino acids: CASSQDATSGADTQYF. The CDR3 DNA follows: TGCGCCAGCAGCCAAGATGCCACTAGCGGGGCAGATACGCAGTATTTT.